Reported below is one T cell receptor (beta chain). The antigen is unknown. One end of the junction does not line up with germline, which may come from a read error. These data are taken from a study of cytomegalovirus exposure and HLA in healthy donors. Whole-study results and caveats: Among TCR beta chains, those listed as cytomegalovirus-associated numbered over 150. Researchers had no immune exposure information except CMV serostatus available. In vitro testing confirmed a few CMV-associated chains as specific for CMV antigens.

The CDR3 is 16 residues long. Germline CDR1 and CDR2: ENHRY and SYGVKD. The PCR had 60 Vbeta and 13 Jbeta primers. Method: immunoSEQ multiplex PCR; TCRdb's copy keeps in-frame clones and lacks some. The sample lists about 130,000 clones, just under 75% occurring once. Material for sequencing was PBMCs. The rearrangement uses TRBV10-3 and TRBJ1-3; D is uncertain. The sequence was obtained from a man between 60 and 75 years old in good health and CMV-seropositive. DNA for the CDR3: TGTGCCATCAGTTGGGCACCGCCTCCCTCTAGAAACACCATATATTTT. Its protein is CAISWAPPPSRNTIYF.